The following is a T cell receptor beta chain sequence with its context. Its antigen is currently unknown. The PCR made use of 60 Vbeta and 13 Jbeta primers. Sequenced by immunoSEQ multiplex PCR; TCRdb stores in-frame clones only, minus some. The sample lists about 120,000 clones; 70% to 85% were seen once. The CDR3 totals 15 residues. The J segment lost 6 bases and the V segment lost 3 bases, leaving 9 bases of the junction unmatched. In germline, CDR1 is WNHNN, CDR2 SYGVQD (reference sequence). The data are from a study of cytomegalovirus exposure and HLA in healthy donors. Overall study results and limits: TCR beta chain V- and J-gene trimming was linked, in a later analysis, to a missense variant in DCLRE1C. Most TCR beta V segments were productive about 90% or about 30% of the time in an earlier analysis. The classifier, whose performance was assessed in both the original and validation cohorts, reportedly diagnosed cytomegalovirus status with high specificity and sensitivity.

The chain couples TRBV10-1 to TRBJ2-7; 9 nucleotides match TRBD2. The sequenced sample consisted of PBMCs. This TCR came from a middle-aged man in good health and CMV-seropositive. The CDR3 spells CASSDFAGGPGEQYF. CDR3 sequence (DNA): TGCGCCAGCAGTGATTTTGCGGGAGGGCCCGGCGAGCAGTACTTC.